Below are 7 T cell receptor beta chains sequenced from a single sample in a study of blood T cell repertoires in COVID-19. Libraries were prepared by immunoSEQ multiplex PCR; TCRdb keeps only in-frame clonotypes and omits some of them. In the table there are about 170,000 clones, roughly 90% of which are singletons. What was sequenced was peripheral blood. The receptors come from a man aged 18 to 29 with COVID-19, enrolled during active disease.

This chain uses TRBV10-3 with TRBJ1-1; 10 nucleotides agree with TRBD1. V was pared by 3 bases and J by 7 bases, with 8 bases of the junction left unmatched. Germline V gives CDR1 ENHRY, CDR2 SYGVKD. There are 15 residues in the CDR3. The CDR3 bases are TGTGCCATCAGTGACCGACAGGGGGCCGAGGGTGAAGCTTTCTTT. Protein: CAISDRQGAEGEAFF.

The rearrangement links TRBV30 to TRBJ1-5, with a possible D match to TRBD1 (6 bases). Trimming removed 0 bases at V and 8 bases at J, with 11 bases between. The CDR3 extends over 13 amino acids. The germline V gene encodes CDR1 GTSNPN and CDR2 SVGIG (reference sequence). The CDR3 reads CAWSVQGIEPQHF. CDR3 in DNA: TGTGCCTGGAGTGTACAGGGAATAGAGCCCCAGCATTTT.

The count of this clone is one. The chain has TRBV2 and TRBJ1-5, with a tentative D call TRBD1 (5 bases). CDR3 length: 13 amino acids. Germline CDR1 is SNHLY and CDR2 is FYNNEI. Trimming took off 8 bases at V and 4 bases at J, with 12 bases between the two ends. CDR3 protein: CASRGRENQPQHF. The CDR3 DNA sequence: TGTGCCAGCCGGGGGAGAGAAAATCAGCCCCAGCATTTT.

In its sample, this clone was seen once. The J gene is TRBJ2-1, the V gene TRBV7-3, with D possibly TRBD1 on 6 matching bases. CDR1 is SGHTA, CDR2 FQGTGA, per germline. The CDR3 extends over 15 amino acids. Trimming removed 5 bases at V and 6 bases at J, with 17 bases between. DNA of the CDR3: TGTGCCAGCAGCCCAACTCGACAGGCGCGCAATGAGCAGTTCTTC. It translates to CASSPTRQARNEQFF.

V and J are TRBV5-1 and TRBJ2-1; TRBD2 agrees at 16 bases. The CDR3 consists of 19 residues. Losses at the gene ends were 0 bases for V and 4 bases for J; bases not matched to a gene: 7. Germline V gene sequence: CDR1 SGHRS, CDR2 YFSETQ. Written as DNA, the CDR3 is TGCGCCAGCAGCTTGGGGGGACTAGCGGGAGGGCGGATTTACAATGAGCAGTTCTTC. This encodes CASSLGGLAGGRIYNEQFF.

The genes are TRBV13 and TRBJ2-3; 15 nucleotides match TRBD2. There are 16 residues in the CDR3. Losses at the gene ends were 4 bases for V and 6 bases for J; bases not matched to a gene: 5. Germline V CDR1 and CDR2: PRHDT, FYEKMQ (reference sequence). The CDR3 sequence: CASSSRTSGRVDTQYF. CDR3 nucleotide sequence: TGTGCCAGCAGCTCTAGGACTAGCGGGAGGGTTGATACGCAGTATTTT. The whole variable domain, filled in from reference TRBV13 and TRBJ2-3, reads AAGVIQSPRHLIKEKRETATLKCYPIPRHDTVYWYQQGPGQDPQFLISFYEKMQSDKGSIPDRFSAQQFSDYHSELNMSSLELGDSALYFCASSSRTSGRVDTQYFGPGTRLTVL.

The CDR3 nucleotides read TGTGCCAGCAGCTCCATGGGACTAGCGGGAGCGGGTGACTACAATGAGCAGTTCTTC. It translates to CASSSMGLAGAGDYNEQFF. The rearrangement joins TRBV7-9 to TRBJ2-1; TRBD2 aligns across 14 bases. V lost 4 bases, J lost 3 bases, and 11 bases stayed unmatched. The germline gives CDR1 SEHNR, CDR2 FQNEAQ (reference sequence). The CDR3 contains 19 residues.